The 7 T cell receptor beta chains in this list originate from one sample, sequenced in a study of regulatory T cells in long-lasting Graves disease. Libraries of TCR beta came from iRepertoire HTBI primers plus Arm-PCR of CDR3 regions. TCRdb independently ran MiXCR on the multiplex PCR reads; one entry per CDR3 protein. The sample records 350,000 to 450,000 distinct CDR3 sequences, 21% being singletons. Time point reported: persistent/refractory GD, antithyroid drugs over 5 years with positive TRAb. Extracted PBMC RNA gave rise to the TCR library. This specimen was peripheral blood mononuclear cells (PBMCs), taken when the disease was refractory, from a patient treated with antithyroid drugs. The receptors here all came from a female donor with Graves disease.

This clonotype has a count of ten or more. V is TRBV2 and J is TRBJ1-4; D not certain. Germline CDR1 is SNHLY and CDR2 is FYNNEI. Trimming shortened V by 3 bases and J by 5 bases, and 10 bases separated the two germline ends. This CDR3 is built from 14 residues. The CDR3 region is CASSEYVGNEKLFF. The CDR3 DNA follows: TGTGCCAGCAGTGAGTACGTGGGCAATGAAAAACTGTTTTTT.

The DNA of the CDR3 is TGTGCCAGCAGCTTAGAACGCGGACTAGCGGGAGGCGGCTACGAGCAGTACTTC. Its translation: CASSLERGLAGGGYEQYF. This chain uses TRBV13 with TRBJ2-7; 14 bases are shared with TRBD2. The length of the CDR3 is 18 residues. CDR1 and CDR2 (germline): PRHDT, FYEKMQ (reference sequence). The V and J ends lost 1 base and 3 bases, in that order; junction bases with no gene match: 8.

J is TRBJ2-7 and V is TRBV28, with a tentative D call TRBD1 (6 bases). The CDR3 length is 14 residues. The V end was cut by 5 bases, the J end by 2 bases, with 13 bases between. Germline CDR1 and CDR2: MDHEN and SYDVKM. The CDR3 reads CASSILRGPYEQYF. CDR3 DNA sequence: TGTGCCAGCAGTATACTCAGGGGACCCTACGAGCAGTACTTC.

In this sample, this clonotype turned up many times. The chain is built from TRBV5-6 and TRBJ1-4, with TRBD1 matching 8 bases. The CDR3 is 17 residues long. The ends lost 7 bases at V and 1 base at J; junction bases unmatched: 12. Per the germline V gene, CDR1 is SGHDT and CDR2 is YYEEEE. The CDR3 spells CASGRTGFGGTNEKLFF. For the CDR3, the DNA is TGTGCCAGCGGACGGACAGGGTTCGGAGGAACTAATGAAAAACTGTTTTTT.

In its sample, this clonotype was seen many times. The CDR3 loop reads CASSLGRTGRYEAFF. CDR3 nucleotides: TGTGCCAGCAGCTTAGGCCGGACAGGAAGATATGAAGCTTTCTTT. The genes are TRBV11-1 and TRBJ1-1; 7 bases fit TRBD1. After removal of 1 base from V and 7 bases from J, the junction contained 9 bases not matched to a gene. The CDR3 is 15 amino acids. Germline V gives CDR1 SGHAT, CDR2 FQDESV (reference sequence).

This clonotype occurred many times. The rearrangement links TRBV6-1 to TRBJ2-2; the D gene is possibly TRBD1 (6 bases). V lost 6 bases, J lost 5 bases, and 13 bases lay in between. In germline, CDR1 is MNHNS, CDR2 SASEGT. The CDR3 covers 14 residues. CDR3 amino acids: CASSLTQGTGELFF. The CDR3 bases are TGTGCCAGCAGCCTCACACAGGGTACCGGGGAGCTGTTTTTT.

This clonotype appeared many times. CDR3 sequence: CASSIGGLSYEQYF. The DNA of the CDR3 is TGTGCCAGCAGCATAGGGGGATTATCCTACGAGCAGTACTTC. The J gene is TRBJ2-7, the V gene TRBV6-1; TRBD1 is a possible D gene (6 bases). The CDR3 extends over 14 amino acids. Germline assignment: CDR1 MNHNS and CDR2 SASEGT. V was trimmed by 6 bases and J by 1 base, leaving 13 bases between them.